This T cell receptor beta chain was sequenced in a study of T cell changes during pregnancy in multiple sclerosis. The assay was immunoSEQ multiplex PCR, and TCRdb's table has in-frame clones only and misses some. The data contain around 130,000 clones, roughly 97% of them seen just once; the ten biggest clones take up about 0.42%. Germline V gene data show CDR1 as SGDLS and CDR2 as YYNGEE. V trimming: 4 bases; J trimming: 2 bases; junction bases outside the gene matches: 6. CDR3 size: 16 residues. The sequence derives from a female donor with multiple sclerosis, enrolled in a pregnancy study. Here the sequenced sample was peripheral blood, taken after pregnancy. V is TRBV9 and J is TRBJ2-3; 11 bases align to TRBD2. The CDR3, as DNA: TGTGCCAGCAGCTTAGGACTAGCGGGTACCACAGATACGCAGTATTTT. Translating gives CASSLGLAGTTDTQYF. The full variable domain, with the rest looked up from reference TRBV9 and TRBJ2-3, is DSGVTQTPKHLITATGQRVTLRCSPRSGDLSVYWYQQSLDQGLQFLIQYYNGEERAKGNILERFSAQQFPDLHSELNLSSLELGDSALYFCASSLGLAGTTDTQYFGPGTRLTVL.